This is a list of T cell receptor beta chains from one sample in a study of cytomegalovirus exposure and HLA in healthy donors. Assay: immunoSEQ multiplex PCR; the TCRdb copy retains only in-frame clones and omits some. The sample lists 60,000 to 75,000 clones, more than 85% occurring once. Sequenced material: PBMCs. These receptor sequences come from a woman aged 18-29 years in good health and CMV-seropositive. The conserved cysteine and the conserved F or W are not part of the CDR3 here.

TRBV7-9	TRBJ1-2	ASSLPWPGQLNYGYT
TRBV7-8	TRBJ2-7	ASSLVGVGTVSYEQY
TRBV5-1	TRBJ2-2	ASSPVPSGELF
TRBV30	TRBJ2-7	AWCPNRDYEQY
TRBV5-4	TRBJ2-7	ASSPQQQGNEQY
TRBV13	TRBJ2-1	ASSLALRGSYNEQF
TRBV2	TRBJ1-4	ASNGRGTGGEKLF
TRBV27	TRBJ2-2	ASKLNTGELF
TRBV21-1	TRBJ1-1	ASSKVRVSLHTEAF
TRBV29-1	TRBJ1-3	SVGARDTIY
TRBV4-3	TRBJ2-1	ASSHPGLGSNEQF
TRBV29-1	TRBJ2-7	SVAQGVGIYEQY
TRBV19	TRBJ2-7	ASSIGGGYEQY
TRBV18	TRBJ2-3	ASSPRLGSVSTDTQY
TRBV4-3	TRBJ2-5	ASSPGPLGGQETQY
TRBV7-9	TRBJ1-4	ASSFGQGGEKLF
TRBV2	TRBJ2-1	ASSVGQGGDEQF
TRBV9	TRBJ2-7	ASGRHGYEQY
TRBV4-1	TRBJ2-7	ASSQPQGGRYEQY
TRBV10-3	TRBJ1-2	AISESVGQGEEIT
TRBV4-2	TRBJ2-1	ASSHLTSGSKNEQF
TRBV2	TRBJ2-1	ASSETGLWTGNEQF
TRBV7-2	TRBJ2-5	ASSWGERQETQY
TRBV6-1	TRBJ2-2	ASSEGQGANAGELF
TRBV27	TRBJ2-7	ASSRTSGVTYEQY
TRBV19	TRBJ2-1	ASSHQLAGGGNEQF
TRBV4-1	TRBJ2-7	ASSQVRTQGYEQY
TRBV2	TRBJ2-1	ASSENGREDEQF
TRBV10-3	TRBJ2-7	AISNPGRTGDEQY
TRBV28	TRBJ2-3	ASRASLAGGTDTQY
TRBV15	TRBJ1-3	ATSRDEGSGNTIY
TRBV4-3	TRBJ1-1	ASSQDEERAF
TRBV28	TRBJ2-7	AGSTRAFEQY
TRBV11-2	TRBJ1-1	ASSPPASGAGDTEAF
TRBV27	TRBJ1-1	ASSLKQGVNAF
TRBV5-1	TRBJ2-7	ASSSTTSGGGNYEQY
TRBV30	TRBJ2-2	AWSSSRELF
TRBV29-1	TRBJ2-1	SVEPPDSGGEYNEQF
TRBV5-5	TRBJ2-7	ASSYGTGRSYEQY
TRBV6-5	TRBJ1-2	ASNDKSSGYT
TRBV11-3	TRBJ2-3	ASSVHGGRGTDTQY
TRBV27	TRBJ2-1	ASSLLAGVLTEQF
TRBV6-6	TRBJ2-1	ATTPTSGYNEQF
TRBV27	TRBJ2-1	ASQRRASYNEQF
TRBV4-2	TRBJ2-1	ASSQEGEAAGGYNEQF
TRBV5-1	TRBJ1-2	ASSLDSNSYGYT
TRBV6-5	TRBJ2-7	ASSYDGAAAGRQY
TRBV14	TRBJ2-7	ASSQGERGFSYEQY
TRBV27	TRBJ2-1	ASRVPSGGRNEQF
TRBV28	TRBJ1-2	ASSPAGTTSGGYT
TRBV2	TRBJ1-1	ASSERPSEAF
TRBV15	TRBJ1-4	ATSREGLGNEKLF
TRBV5-4	TRBJ1-6	ASSPTRGYNSPLH
TRBV7-9	TRBJ2-2	ASSMDSNTGELF